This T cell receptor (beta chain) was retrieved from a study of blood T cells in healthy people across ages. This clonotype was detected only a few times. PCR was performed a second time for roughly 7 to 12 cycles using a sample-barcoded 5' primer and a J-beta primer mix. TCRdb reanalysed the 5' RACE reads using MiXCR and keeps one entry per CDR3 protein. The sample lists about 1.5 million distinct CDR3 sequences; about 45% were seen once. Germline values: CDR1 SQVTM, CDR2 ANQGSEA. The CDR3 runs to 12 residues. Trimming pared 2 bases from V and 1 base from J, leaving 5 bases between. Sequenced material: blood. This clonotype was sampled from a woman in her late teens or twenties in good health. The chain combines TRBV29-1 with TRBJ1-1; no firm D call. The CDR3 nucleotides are TGCAGCGTTGAAAGGCCGAACACTGAAGCTTTCTTT. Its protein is CSVERPNTEAFF.